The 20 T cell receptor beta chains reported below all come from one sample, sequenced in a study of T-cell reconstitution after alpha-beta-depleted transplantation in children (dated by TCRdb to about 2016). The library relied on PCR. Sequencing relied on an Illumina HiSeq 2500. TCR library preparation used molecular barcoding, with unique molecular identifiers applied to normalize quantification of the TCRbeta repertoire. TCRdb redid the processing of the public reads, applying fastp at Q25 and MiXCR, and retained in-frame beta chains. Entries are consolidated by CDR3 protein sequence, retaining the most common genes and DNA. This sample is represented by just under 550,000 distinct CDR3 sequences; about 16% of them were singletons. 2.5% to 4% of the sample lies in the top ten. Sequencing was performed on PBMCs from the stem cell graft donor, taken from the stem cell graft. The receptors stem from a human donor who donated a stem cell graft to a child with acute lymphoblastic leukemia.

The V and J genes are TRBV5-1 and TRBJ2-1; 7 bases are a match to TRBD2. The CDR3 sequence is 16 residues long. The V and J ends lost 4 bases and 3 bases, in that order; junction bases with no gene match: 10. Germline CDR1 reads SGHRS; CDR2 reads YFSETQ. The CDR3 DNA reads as TGCGCCAGCAGCAAGCCGGGACTACGGATCTACAATGAGCAGTTCTTC. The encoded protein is CASSKPGLRIYNEQFF.

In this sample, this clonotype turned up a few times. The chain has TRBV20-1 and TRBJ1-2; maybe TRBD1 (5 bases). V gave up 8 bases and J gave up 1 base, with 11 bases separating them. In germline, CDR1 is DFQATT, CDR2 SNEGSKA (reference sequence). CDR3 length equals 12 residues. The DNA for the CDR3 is TGCAGTCCGACAGAGAATAACTATGGCTACACCTTC. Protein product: CSPTENNYGYTF.

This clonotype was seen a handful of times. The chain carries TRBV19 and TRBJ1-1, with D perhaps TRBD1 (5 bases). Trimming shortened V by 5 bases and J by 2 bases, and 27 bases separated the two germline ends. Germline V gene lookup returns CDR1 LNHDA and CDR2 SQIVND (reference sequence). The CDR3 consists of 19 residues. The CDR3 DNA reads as TGTGCCAGTAGTCTACGCCTACGTCAGGGACCCTCAACAAACACTGAAGCTTTCTTT. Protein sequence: CASSLRLRQGPSTNTEAFF.

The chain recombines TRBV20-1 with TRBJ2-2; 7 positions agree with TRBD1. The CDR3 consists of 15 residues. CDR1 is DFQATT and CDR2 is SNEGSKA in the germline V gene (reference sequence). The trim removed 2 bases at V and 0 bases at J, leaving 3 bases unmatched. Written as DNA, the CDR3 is TGCAGTGCTAGACCAGGGACAGCGAACACCGGGGAGCTGTTTTTT. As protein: CSARPGTANTGELFF.

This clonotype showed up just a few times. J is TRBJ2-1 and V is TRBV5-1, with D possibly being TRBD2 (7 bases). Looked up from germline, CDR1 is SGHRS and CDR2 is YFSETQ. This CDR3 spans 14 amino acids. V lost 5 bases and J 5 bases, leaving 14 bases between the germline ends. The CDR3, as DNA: TGCGCCAGCAGGAGGCAGGGGAGGGACAATGAGCAGTTCTTC. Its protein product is CASRRQGRDNEQFF.

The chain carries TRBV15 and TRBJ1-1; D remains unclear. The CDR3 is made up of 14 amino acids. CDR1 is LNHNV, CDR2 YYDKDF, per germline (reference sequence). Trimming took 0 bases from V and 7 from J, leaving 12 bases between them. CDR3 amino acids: CATSRDRERDEAFF. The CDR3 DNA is TGTGCCACCAGCAGAGACAGAGAGAGGGATGAAGCTTTCTTT.

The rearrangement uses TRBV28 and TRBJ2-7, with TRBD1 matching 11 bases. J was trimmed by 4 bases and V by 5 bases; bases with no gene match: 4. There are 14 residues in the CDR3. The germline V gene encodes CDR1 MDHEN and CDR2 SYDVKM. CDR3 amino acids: CASSGQGAVYEQYF. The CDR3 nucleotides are TGTGCCAGCAGTGGACAGGGGGCAGTTTACGAGCAGTACTTC.

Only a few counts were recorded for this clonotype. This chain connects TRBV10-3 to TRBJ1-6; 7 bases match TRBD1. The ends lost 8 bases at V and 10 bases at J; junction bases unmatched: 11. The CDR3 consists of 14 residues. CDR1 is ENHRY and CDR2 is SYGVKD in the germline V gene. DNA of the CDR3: TGTGCCATCCTGAACCGGGACAGCAAATCACCCCTCCACTTT. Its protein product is CAILNRDSKSPLHF.

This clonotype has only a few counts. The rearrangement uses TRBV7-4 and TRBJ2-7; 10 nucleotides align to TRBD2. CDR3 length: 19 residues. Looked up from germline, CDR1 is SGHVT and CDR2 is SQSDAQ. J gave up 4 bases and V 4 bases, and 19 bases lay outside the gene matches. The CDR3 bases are TGTGCCAGCAGCTCTCCCATCTCCGGCGGCCTAGCGGGAGCTTACGAGCAGTACTTC. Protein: CASSSPISGGLAGAYEQYF.

The CDR3 DNA is TGCGCCAGCAGCCAAGACCCAAATACCGGGACAAGTACCTACGAGCAGTACTTC. Translation: CASSQDPNTGTSTYEQYF. J is TRBJ2-7 and V is TRBV4-1; the D gene is possibly TRBD1 (6 bases). Germline V CDR1 and CDR2: MGHRA, YSYEKL. The CDR3 is 18 amino acids. Between the trimmed V and J ends, which lost 0 bases and 2 bases, there was a span of 20 bases.

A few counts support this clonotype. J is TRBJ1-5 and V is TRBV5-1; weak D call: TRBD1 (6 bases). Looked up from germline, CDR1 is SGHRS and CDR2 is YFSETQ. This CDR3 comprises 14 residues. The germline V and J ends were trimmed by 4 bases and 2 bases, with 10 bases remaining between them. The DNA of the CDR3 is TGCGCCAGCAGCGCTGGGGGCGGCAATCAGCCCCAGCATTTT. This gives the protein CASSAGGGNQPQHF.

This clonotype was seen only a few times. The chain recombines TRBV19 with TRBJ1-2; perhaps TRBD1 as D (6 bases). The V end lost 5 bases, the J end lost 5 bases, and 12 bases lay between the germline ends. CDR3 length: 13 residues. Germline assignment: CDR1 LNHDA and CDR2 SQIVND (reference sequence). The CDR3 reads CASSRTVGYGYTF. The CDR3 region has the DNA TGTGCCAGTAGTCGGACAGTCGGGTATGGCTACACCTTC.

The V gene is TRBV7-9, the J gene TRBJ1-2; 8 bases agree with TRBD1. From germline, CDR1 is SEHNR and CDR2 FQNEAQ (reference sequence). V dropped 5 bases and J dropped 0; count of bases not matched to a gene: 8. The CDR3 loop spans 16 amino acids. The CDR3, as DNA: TGTGCCAGCAGCCCCCGGACAGGGATTACTAACTATGGCTACACCTTC. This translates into CASSPRTGITNYGYTF.

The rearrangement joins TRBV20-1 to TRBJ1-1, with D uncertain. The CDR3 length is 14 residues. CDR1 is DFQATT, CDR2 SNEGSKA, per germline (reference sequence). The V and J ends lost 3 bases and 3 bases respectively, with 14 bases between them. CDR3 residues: CSASVLLTDTEAFF. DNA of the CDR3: TGCAGTGCTAGTGTTCTCCTGACGGACACTGAAGCTTTCTTT.

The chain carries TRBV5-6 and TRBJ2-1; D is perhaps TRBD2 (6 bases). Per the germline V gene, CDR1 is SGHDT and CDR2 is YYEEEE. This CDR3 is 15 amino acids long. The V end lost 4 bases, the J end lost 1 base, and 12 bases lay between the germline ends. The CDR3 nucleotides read TGTGCCAGCAGCCGCCACGGGGGTTCCTACAATGAGCAGTTCTTC. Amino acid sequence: CASSRHGGSYNEQFF.

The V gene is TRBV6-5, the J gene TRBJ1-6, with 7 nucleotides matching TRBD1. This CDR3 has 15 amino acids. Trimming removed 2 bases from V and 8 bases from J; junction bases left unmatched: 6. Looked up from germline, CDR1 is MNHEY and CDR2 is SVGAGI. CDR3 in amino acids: CASSYAGTAYSPLHF. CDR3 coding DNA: TGTGCCAGCAGTTACGCCGGGACAGCTTATTCACCCCTCCACTTT.

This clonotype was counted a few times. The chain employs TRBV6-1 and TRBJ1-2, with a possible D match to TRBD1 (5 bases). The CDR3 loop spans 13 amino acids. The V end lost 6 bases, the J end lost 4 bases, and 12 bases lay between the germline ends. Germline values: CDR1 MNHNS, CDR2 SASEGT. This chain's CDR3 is CASRSQGIYGYTF. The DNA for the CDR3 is TGTGCCAGCAGATCCCAGGGTATCTATGGCTACACCTTC.

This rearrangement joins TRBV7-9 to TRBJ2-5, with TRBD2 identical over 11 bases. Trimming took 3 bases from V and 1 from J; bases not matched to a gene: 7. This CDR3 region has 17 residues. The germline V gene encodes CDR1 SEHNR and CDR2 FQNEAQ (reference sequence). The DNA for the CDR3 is TGTGCCAGCAGCTTTTGGGGACTAGCGGTACCCCAAGAGACCCAGTACTTC. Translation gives CASSFWGLAVPQETQYF.

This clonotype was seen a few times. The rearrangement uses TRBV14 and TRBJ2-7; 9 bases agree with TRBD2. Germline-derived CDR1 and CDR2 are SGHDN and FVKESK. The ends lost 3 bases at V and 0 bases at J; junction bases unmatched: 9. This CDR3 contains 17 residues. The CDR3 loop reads CASSHSYGLAISYEQYF. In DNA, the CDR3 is TGTGCCAGCAGCCATTCCTACGGACTAGCGATCTCCTACGAGCAGTACTTC.

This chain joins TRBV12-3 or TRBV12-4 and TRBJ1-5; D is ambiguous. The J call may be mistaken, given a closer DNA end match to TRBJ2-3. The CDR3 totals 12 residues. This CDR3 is CASSLLGQPQYF. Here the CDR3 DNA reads TGTGCCAGCAGTTTACTAGGGCAGCCCCAGTATTTT.